The 21 T cell receptor beta chains in this list originate from one sample, sequenced in a study of radiation and T cells in renal cell carcinoma. Time point in this sample: baseline pretreatment blood. Treatment in this sample: 15 Gy SBRT to primary tumor, nephrectomy 4 weeks later. Clones were sequenced by immunoSEQ multiplex PCR, and TCRdb holds only the in-frame ones, with some missing. The sample consists of under 65,000 clones, 65% to 85% of them appearing once. The source material was blood, sampled from a patient whose treatment included radiotherapy and nephrectomy. The receptors shown here come from a man between 60 and 75 years old with renal cell carcinoma.

The chain is built from TRBV7-9 and TRBJ2-5; 10 nucleotides agree with TRBD1. V shed 2 bases, J shed 2 bases, and the junction held 11 bases outside the gene matches. The CDR3 is 18 amino acids. Germline CDR1 SEHNR, CDR2 FQNEAQ (reference sequence). Here the CDR3 DNA reads TGTGCCAGCAGCTTAACGACAGGGGGCCCTTTCGGGCAAGAGACCCAGTACTTC. This translates into CASSLTTGGPFGQETQYF.

The chain joins TRBV5-6 to TRBJ1-1; 7 nucleotides align to TRBD1. CDR3 length equals 14 residues. J gave up 5 bases and V 0 bases, and 4 bases lay outside the gene matches. Germline CDR1 SGHDT, CDR2 YYEEEE. CDR3: CASSLVGGGTEAFF. As DNA, the CDR3 is TGTGCCAGCAGCTTGGTAGGGGGCGGTACTGAAGCTTTCTTT.

The V and J genes are TRBV11-3 and TRBJ1-2; D may be TRBD1 (6 bases). This CDR3 has 16 amino acids. V lost 5 bases and J lost 6, with 22 bases in between. The germline CDR1 and CDR2 sequences are SGHNT and YENEEA. The CDR3 region has the DNA TGTGCCAGCAGCCGTTTCGGGGGGCGCGGTAAGAATGGCTACACCTTC. It codes for CASSRFGGRGKNGYTF. Looking up the rest from reference TRBV11-3 and TRBJ1-2 gives the full variable domain: EAGVVQSPRYKIIEKKQPVAFWCNPISGHNTLYWYLQNLGQGPELLIRYENEEAVDDSQLPKDRFSAERLKGVDSTLKIQPAELGDSAVYLCASSRFGGRGKNGYTFGSGTRLTVV.

The chain couples TRBV19 to TRBJ1-5; a weak D match, TRBD1 (6 bases). Germline values: CDR1 LNHDA, CDR2 SQIVND (reference sequence). V gave up 6 bases and J gave up 9 bases, with 18 bases separating them. There are 14 residues in the CDR3. CDR3 amino acids: CASSPGQGFRPQHF. The DNA for the CDR3 is TGTGCCAGTAGCCCGGGGCAGGGGTTTCGGCCCCAGCATTTT.

This clone has just a few counts. The gene calls are TRBV2 and TRBJ1-4, with 7 bases aligning to TRBD1. In germline, CDR1 is SNHLY, CDR2 FYNNEI. CDR3 length equals 14 residues. V trimming: 5 bases; J trimming: 7 bases; junction bases outside the gene matches: 7. The CDR3 DNA sequence: TGTGCCAGCAGTACCCCGGGACAGACTGAAAAACTGTTTTTT. Protein: CASSTPGQTEKLFF.

The table lists this clone with a count of one. The V and J genes are TRBV7-9 and TRBJ2-1; 7 nucleotides agree with TRBD2. The V gene's germline CDR1 is SEHNR and CDR2 FQNEAQ (reference sequence). Trimming cost V 1 base and J 5 bases; bases outside gene matches: 8. This CDR3 comprises 16 residues. CDR3: CASSLVSLAVNNEQFF. The CDR3 region has the DNA TGTGCCAGCAGCTTAGTAAGCCTAGCGGTAAACAATGAGCAGTTCTTC.

V usage is TRBV28 and J usage is TRBJ1-1, with D perhaps TRBD1 (6 bases). The CDR3 consists of 12 residues. The V end lost 7 bases, the J end lost 10 bases, and 16 bases lay between the germline ends. The germline gives CDR1 MDHEN, CDR2 SYDVKM. CDR3 bases: TGTGCCAGCATACCGGGGGGCGCAGGAGCTTTCTTT. It codes for CASIPGGAGAFF.

The chain recombines TRBV5-1 with TRBJ2-2; D may match TRBD1 or TRBD2 (5 bases each). The CDR3 contains 15 residues. Germline CDR1 reads SGHRS; CDR2 reads YFSETQ. V was clipped by 1 base and J by 6 bases, with 13 bases between them. The CDR3 is CASSLMTAASGELFF. Written as DNA, the CDR3 is TGCGCCAGCAGCTTGATGACAGCGGCCTCCGGGGAGCTGTTTTTT.

V is TRBV6-1 and J is TRBJ2-7; unclear D gene. The germline gives CDR1 MNHNS, CDR2 SASEGT. The CDR3 covers 13 residues. With 7 bases removed from V and 1 base from J, the gap between germline ends came to 11 bases. The CDR3 region is CASKVFGSYEQYF. In DNA form, the CDR3 reads TGTGCCAGCAAAGTCTTCGGTTCCTACGAGCAGTACTTC.

This clone has a handful of counts. This chain connects TRBV4-1 to TRBJ2-3; D is perhaps TRBD2 (5 bases). The length of the CDR3 is 18 residues. Germline V gives CDR1 MGHRA, CDR2 YSYEKL. The germline V and J ends were trimmed by 1 base and 6 bases, with 23 bases remaining between them. CDR3 in DNA: TGCGCCAGCAGCCAAGGAATATTGTCACGCCGGGGTAAGGATACGCAGTATTTT. Its translation is CASSQGILSRRGKDTQYF.

The chain couples TRBV14 to TRBJ2-3; D perhaps matches TRBD1 (5 bases). Per germline, CDR1 SGHDN and CDR2 FVKESK. There are 15 residues in the CDR3. Trimming pared 2 bases from V and 0 bases from J, leaving 9 bases between. CDR3 protein: CASSQLTASTDTQYF. The CDR3 coding sequence is TGTGCCAGCAGCCAATTGACAGCTAGCACAGATACGCAGTATTTT. Together with reference TRBV14 and TRBJ2-3, the CDR3 gives the full variable domain: EAGVTQFPSHSVIEKGQTVTLRCDPISGHDNLYWYRRVMGKEIKFLLHFVKESKQDESGMPNNRFLAERTGGTYSTLKVQPAELEDSGVYFCASSQLTASTDTQYFGPGTRLTVL.

V usage is TRBV19 and J usage is TRBJ1-3, with a possible D match to TRBD1 (6 bases). V lost 3 bases and J 3 bases, leaving 12 bases between the germline ends. This CDR3 is built from 15 residues. The germline V gene encodes CDR1 LNHDA and CDR2 SQIVND (reference sequence). CDR3 amino acids: CASSIGGALGNTIYF. In nucleotides, the CDR3 is TGTGCCAGTAGTATCGGGGGGGCGCTTGGAAACACCATATATTTT.

This chain connects TRBV14 to TRBJ2-7; possibly TRBD1 or TRBD2 for D (5 bases each). The CDR3 has 13 residues. Trimming took off 4 bases at V and 4 bases at J, with 11 bases between the two ends. The germline V gene has CDR1 SGHDN and CDR2 FVKESK. The CDR3 nucleotides read TGTGCCAGCAGCCTAGGGACCCGGTACGAGCAGTACTTC. This translates into CASSLGTRYEQYF.

This clone is labeled medium-sized. J is TRBJ1-1 and V is TRBV19, with TRBD1 identical over 8 bases. The ends lost 5 bases at V and 8 bases at J; junction bases unmatched: 13. Germline V gives CDR1 LNHDA, CDR2 SQIVND (reference sequence). The CDR3 has 15 residues. The CDR3, as DNA: TGTGCCAGTAGTGGGACAGGCGCCTCAATCGGCGAAGCTTTCTTT. It specifies CASSGTGASIGEAFF.

The V and J genes are TRBV4-3 and TRBJ2-7, with 9 bases matching TRBD2. Germline assignment: CDR1 LGHNA and CDR2 YSLEER. V trimming: 1 base; J trimming: 2 bases; junction bases outside the gene matches: 12. The CDR3 extends over 18 amino acids. CDR3 DNA sequence: TGCGCCAGCAGCCAAGGGTACAATGGCGGGGGGGCTACCTACGAGCAGTACTTC. Translated, it gives CASSQGYNGGGATYEQYF.

This clone was observed a few times. V usage is TRBV19 and J usage is TRBJ2-5, with no clear D. The end of the DNA is better explained by TRBJ2-7, so the J call may be wrong. In germline, CDR1 is LNHDA, CDR2 SQIVND (reference sequence). The CDR3 is made up of 13 amino acids. The CDR3 DNA sequence: TGTGCCAGTAGTGGCCCCGGCCCCTACGAGCAGTACTTC. Residues: CASSGPGPYEQYF.

V is TRBV10-3 and J is TRBJ1-1, with 7 bases lining up with TRBD1. This CDR3 is built from 15 residues. Looked up from germline, CDR1 is ENHRY and CDR2 is SYGVKD. Losses at the gene ends were 6 bases for V and 6 bases for J; bases not matched to a gene: 13. CDR3 sequence (DNA): TGTGCCATCAGAGGGGGTCGACAGGGTCAACCTGAAGCTTTCTTT. This gives the protein CAIRGGRQGQPEAFF.

This chain uses TRBV11-3 with TRBJ2-7, with 14 bases lining up with TRBD2. The CDR3 runs 14 residues. Germline assignment: CDR1 SGHNT and CDR2 YENEEA. V shed 5 bases and J 7 bases; nucleotides not matched to a gene: 4. This CDR3 is CASSPRTSGGEQYF. In DNA, the CDR3 is TGTGCCAGCAGCCCCCGGACTAGCGGGGGGGAGCAGTACTTC.

The rearrangement uses TRBV30 and TRBJ1-6; D is unresolved. The V and J ends lost 0 bases and 7 bases respectively, with 13 bases between them. CDR3 length: 15 residues. The germline V gene has CDR1 GTSNPN and CDR2 SVGIG (reference sequence). CDR3 amino acids: CAWSVLGGINSPLHF. The CDR3 DNA reads TGTGCCTGGAGTGTACTCGGAGGGATCAATTCACCCCTCCACTTT.

CDR3 DNA: TGTGCCAGCAGCTTAGTAGGGGCAGGGGGCACAGATACGCAGTATTTT. Translated, it gives CASSLVGAGGTDTQYF. This rearrangement joins TRBV7-2 to TRBJ2-3; possibly TRBD1 for D (6 bases). There are 16 residues in the CDR3. V lost 1 base and J lost 1, with 12 bases in between. Germline CDR1 and CDR2: SGHTA and FQGNSA.

V gene TRBV5-1 combines with J gene TRBJ2-1; D gene ambiguous. The CDR3 runs 15 residues. Trimming took 0 bases from V and 10 from J, leaving 17 bases between them. CDR1 is SGHRS and CDR2 is YFSETQ in the germline V gene. The CDR3 DNA is TGCGCCAGCAGCTTGGGGGCGGTCGGGTTCGGGGAGCAGTTCTTC. Its protein product is CASSLGAVGFGEQFF.